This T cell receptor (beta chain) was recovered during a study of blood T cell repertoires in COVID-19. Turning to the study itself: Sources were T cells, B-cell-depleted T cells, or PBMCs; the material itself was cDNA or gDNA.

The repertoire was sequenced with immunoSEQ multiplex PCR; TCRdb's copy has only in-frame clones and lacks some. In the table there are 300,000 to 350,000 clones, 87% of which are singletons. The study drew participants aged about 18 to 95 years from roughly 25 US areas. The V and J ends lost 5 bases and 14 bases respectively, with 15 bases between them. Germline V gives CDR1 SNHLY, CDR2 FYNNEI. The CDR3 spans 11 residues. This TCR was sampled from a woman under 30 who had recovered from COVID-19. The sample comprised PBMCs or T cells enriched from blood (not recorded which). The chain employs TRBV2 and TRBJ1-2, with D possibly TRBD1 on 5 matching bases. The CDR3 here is CASSQMGLWTF. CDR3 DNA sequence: TGTGCCAGCAGTCAAATGGGACTGTGGACCTTC. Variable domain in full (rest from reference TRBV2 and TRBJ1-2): EPEVTQTPSHQVTQMGQEVILRCVPISNHLYFYWYRQILGQKVEFLVSFYNNEISEKSEIFDDQFSVERPDGSNFTLKIRSTKLEDSAMYFCASSQMGLWTFGSGTRLTVV.